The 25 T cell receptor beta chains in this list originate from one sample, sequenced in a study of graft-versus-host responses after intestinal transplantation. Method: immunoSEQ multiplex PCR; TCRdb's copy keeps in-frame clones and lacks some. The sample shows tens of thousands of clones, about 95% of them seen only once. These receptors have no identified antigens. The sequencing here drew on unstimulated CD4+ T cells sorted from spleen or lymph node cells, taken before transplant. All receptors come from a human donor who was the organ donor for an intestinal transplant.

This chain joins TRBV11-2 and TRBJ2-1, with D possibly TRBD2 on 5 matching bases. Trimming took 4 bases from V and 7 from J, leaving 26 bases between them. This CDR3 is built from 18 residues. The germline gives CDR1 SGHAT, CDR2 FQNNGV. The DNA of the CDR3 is TGTGCCAGCAGCTCCTCTTTCGGGCCCCCGCGGGTTGCGAATGAGCAGTTCTTC. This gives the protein CASSSSFGPPRVANEQFF.

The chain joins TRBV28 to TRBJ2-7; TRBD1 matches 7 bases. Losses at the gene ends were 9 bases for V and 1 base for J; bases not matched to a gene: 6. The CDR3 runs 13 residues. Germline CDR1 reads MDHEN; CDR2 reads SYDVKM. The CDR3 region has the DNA TGTGCCAGTTGGCGGACAGGTTCCTACGAGCAGTACTTC. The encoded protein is CASWRTGSYEQYF.

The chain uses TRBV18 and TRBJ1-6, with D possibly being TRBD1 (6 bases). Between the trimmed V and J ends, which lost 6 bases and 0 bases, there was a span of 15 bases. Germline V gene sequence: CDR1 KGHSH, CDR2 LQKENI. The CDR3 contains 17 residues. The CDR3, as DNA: TGTGCCAGCTCTCGGGACACCCTGAGCTCCTATAATTCACCCCTCCACTTT. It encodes CASSRDTLSSYNSPLHF.

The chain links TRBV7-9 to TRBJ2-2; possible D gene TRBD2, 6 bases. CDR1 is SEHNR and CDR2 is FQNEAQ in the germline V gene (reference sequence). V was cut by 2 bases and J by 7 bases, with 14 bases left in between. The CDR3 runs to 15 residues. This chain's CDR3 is CASSLFQQEGGELFF. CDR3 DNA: TGTGCCAGCAGCTTATTTCAACAGGAGGGCGGGGAGCTGTTTTTT.

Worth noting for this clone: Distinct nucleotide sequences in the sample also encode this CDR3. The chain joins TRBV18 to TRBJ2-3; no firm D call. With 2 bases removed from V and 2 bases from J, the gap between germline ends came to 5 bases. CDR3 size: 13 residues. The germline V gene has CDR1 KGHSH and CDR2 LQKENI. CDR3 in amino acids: CASSPSLTDTQYF. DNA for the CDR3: TGTGCCAGCTCACCATCCCTCACAGATACGCAGTATTTT.

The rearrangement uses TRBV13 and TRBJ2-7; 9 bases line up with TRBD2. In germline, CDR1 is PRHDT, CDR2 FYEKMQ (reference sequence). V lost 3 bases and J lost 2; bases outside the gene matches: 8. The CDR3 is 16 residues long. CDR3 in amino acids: CASSFSYSGGAYEQYF. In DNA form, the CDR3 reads TGTGCCAGCAGCTTCTCCTATAGCGGGGGAGCCTACGAGCAGTACTTC.

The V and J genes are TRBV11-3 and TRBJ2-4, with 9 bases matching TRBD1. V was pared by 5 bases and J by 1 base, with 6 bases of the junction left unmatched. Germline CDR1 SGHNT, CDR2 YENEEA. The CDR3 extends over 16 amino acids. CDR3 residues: CASSKDRGTAKNIQYF. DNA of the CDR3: TGTGCCAGCAGCAAAGACAGGGGGACGGCCAAAAACATTCAGTACTTC.

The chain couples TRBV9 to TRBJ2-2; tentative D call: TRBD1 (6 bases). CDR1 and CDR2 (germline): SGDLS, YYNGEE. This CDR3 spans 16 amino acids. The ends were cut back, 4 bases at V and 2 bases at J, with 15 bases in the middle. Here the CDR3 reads CASSQVGQPNTGELFF. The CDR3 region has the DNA TGTGCCAGCAGCCAAGTCGGACAGCCAAACACCGGGGAGCTGTTTTTT.

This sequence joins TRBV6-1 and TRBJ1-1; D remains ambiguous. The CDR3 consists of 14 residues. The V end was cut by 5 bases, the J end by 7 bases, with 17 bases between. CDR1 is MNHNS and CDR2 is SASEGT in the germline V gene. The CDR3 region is CASSNEASRIEAFF. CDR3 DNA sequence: TGTGCCAGCAGTAACGAGGCCAGCCGTATTGAAGCTTTCTTT.

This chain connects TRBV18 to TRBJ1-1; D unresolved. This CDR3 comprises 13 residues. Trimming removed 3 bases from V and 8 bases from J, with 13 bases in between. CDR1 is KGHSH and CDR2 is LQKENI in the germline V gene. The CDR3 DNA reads TGTGCCAGCTCACCGGGGTATTCCGGGGAAGCTTTCTTT. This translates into CASSPGYSGEAFF.

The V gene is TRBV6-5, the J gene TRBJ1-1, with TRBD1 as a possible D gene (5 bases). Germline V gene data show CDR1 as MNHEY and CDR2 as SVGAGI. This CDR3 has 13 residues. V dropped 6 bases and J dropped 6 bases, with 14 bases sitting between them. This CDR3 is CASRSRRAAEAFF. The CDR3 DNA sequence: TGTGCCAGCAGGAGCCGCAGGGCTGCTGAAGCTTTCTTT.

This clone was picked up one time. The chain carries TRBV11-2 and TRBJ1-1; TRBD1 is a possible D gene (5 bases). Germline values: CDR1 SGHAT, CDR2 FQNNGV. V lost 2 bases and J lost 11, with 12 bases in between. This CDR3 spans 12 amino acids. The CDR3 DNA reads TGTGCCAGCAGCTTAAGCAGGAACAGGGCTTTCTTT. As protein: CASSLSRNRAFF.

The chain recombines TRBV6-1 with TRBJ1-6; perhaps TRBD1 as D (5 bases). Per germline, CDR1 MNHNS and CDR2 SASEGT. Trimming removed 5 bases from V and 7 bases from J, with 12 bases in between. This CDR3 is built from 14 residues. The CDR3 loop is CASSRGRGNSPLHF. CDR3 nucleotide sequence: TGTGCCAGCAGTCGGGGTAGGGGAAATTCACCCCTCCACTTT.

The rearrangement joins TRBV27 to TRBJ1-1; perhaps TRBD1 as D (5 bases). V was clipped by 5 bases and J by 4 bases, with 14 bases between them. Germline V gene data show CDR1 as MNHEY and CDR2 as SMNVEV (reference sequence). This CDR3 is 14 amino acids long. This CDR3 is CASSPRGTGTEAFF. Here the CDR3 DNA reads TGTGCCAGCAGTCCACGGGGGACCGGCACTGAAGCTTTCTTT.

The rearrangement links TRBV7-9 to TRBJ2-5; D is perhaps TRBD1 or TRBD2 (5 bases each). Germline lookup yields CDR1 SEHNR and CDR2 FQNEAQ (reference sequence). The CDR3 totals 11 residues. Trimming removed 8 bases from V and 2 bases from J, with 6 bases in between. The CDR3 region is CASEGQETQYF. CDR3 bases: TGTGCCAGCGAGGGGCAAGAGACCCAGTACTTC.

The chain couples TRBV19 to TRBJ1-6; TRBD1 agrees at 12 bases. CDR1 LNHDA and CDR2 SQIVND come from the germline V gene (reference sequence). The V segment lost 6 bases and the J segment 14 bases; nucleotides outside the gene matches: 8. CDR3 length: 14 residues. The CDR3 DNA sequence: TGTGCCAGTAGCGCCGGGACAGGGGGCCCGTCCCTCCACTTT. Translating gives CASSAGTGGPSLHF.

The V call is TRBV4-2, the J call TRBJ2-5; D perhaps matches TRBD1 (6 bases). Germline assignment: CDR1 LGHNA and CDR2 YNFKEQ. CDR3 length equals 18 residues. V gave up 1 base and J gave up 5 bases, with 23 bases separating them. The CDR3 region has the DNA TGTGCCAGCAGCCAAGTTTACCTCCGGGACATGGATTGGGAGACCCAGTACTTC. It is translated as CASSQVYLRDMDWETQYF.

CDR3 in amino acids: CSMTGGYEQYF. The CDR3, as DNA: TGCAGTATGACAGGGGGCTACGAGCAGTACTTC. The rearrangement joins TRBV20-1 to TRBJ2-5, with TRBD1 matching 9 bases. Matching the DNA end better, TRBJ2-7 makes the J call doubtful. The CDR3 covers 11 residues. Germline loops: CDR1 DFQATT, CDR2 SNEGSKA (reference sequence).

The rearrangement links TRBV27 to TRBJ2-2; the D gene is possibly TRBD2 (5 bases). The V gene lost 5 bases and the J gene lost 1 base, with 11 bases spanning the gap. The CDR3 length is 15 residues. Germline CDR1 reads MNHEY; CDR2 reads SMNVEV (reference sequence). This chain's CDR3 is CASSLWGVNTGELFF. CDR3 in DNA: TGTGCCAGCAGTCTCTGGGGAGTGAACACCGGGGAGCTGTTTTTT.

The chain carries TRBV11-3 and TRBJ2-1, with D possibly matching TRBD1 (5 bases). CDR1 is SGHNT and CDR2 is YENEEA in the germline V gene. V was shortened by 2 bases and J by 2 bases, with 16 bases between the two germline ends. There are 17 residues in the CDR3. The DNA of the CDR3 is TGTGCCAGCAGCTTATCGATGGGGCGTAAGACCTACAATGAGCAGTTCTTC. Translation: CASSLSMGRKTYNEQFF. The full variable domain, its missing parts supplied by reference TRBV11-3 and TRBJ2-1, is EAGVVQSPRYKIIEKKQPVAFWCNPISGHNTLYWYLQNLGQGPELLIRYENEEAVDDSQLPKDRFSAERLKGVDSTLKIQPAELGDSAVYLCASSLSMGRKTYNEQFFGPGTRLTVL.

CDR3 sequence (DNA): TGTGCCAGCGCGAGGCGCACAGATACGCAGTATTTT. Its translation: CASARRTDTQYF. The V and J genes are TRBV5-6 and TRBJ2-3; D not resolved. With 7 bases removed from V and 1 base from J, the gap between germline ends came to 7 bases. The V gene's germline CDR1 is SGHDT and CDR2 YYEEEE. The CDR3 length is 12 residues.

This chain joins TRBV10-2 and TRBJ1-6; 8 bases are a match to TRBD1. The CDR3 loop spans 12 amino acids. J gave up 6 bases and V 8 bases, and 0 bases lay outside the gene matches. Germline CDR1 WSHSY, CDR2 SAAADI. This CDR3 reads CASGQGNSPLHF. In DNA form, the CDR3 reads TGCGCCAGCGGACAGGGTAATTCACCCCTCCACTTT.

As DNA, the CDR3 is TGCGCCAGCAGCTTGCCGGGACAGGGGAGAAACACTGAAGCTTTCTTT. It yields the protein CASSLPGQGRNTEAFF. The chain links TRBV5-1 to TRBJ1-1, with 10 bases identical to TRBD1. V lost 1 base, J lost 2 bases, and 5 bases stayed unmatched. The CDR3 sequence is 16 residues long. Germline-derived CDR1 and CDR2 are SGHRS and YFSETQ.

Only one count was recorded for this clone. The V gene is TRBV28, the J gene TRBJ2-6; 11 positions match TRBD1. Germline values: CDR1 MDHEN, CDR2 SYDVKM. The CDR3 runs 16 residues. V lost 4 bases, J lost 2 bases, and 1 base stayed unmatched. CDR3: CASSWTGGAGANVLTF. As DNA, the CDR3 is TGTGCCAGCAGTTGGACAGGGGGCGCTGGGGCCAACGTCCTGACTTTC.

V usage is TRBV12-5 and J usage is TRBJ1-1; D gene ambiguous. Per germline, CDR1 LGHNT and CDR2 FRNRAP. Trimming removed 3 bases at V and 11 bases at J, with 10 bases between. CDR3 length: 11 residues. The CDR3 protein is CASGLELGAFF. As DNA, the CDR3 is TGTGCTAGTGGTTTAGAACTGGGGGCTTTCTTT.